Listed below are T cell receptor beta chains from one sample, sequenced in a study of T-cell reconstitution after alpha-beta-depleted transplantation in children. MiXCR, applied by TCRdb to the PCR reads, yields one record per CDR3 protein. In the table there are about 72,000 distinct CDR3 sequences, 6% to 8% of which are singletons. Sequenced here: PBMCs from the stem cell graft donor, sampled from the stem cell graft. These receptors were obtained from a human donor who donated a stem cell graft to a child with acute lymphoblastic leukemia. CDR3s include the opening cysteine and the closing phenylalanine or tryptophan. The D gene is left open where the match is weak. Clone size, where shown, is once, few, many, or a class for clones that have expanded.

TRBV7-2	TRBJ2-5	many	-	TGTGCCAGCAGCTCCTGGGGGGTGGGAGAGACCCAGTACTTC	CASSSWGVGETQYF
TRBV5-4	TRBJ1-2	many	-	TGTGCCAGCAGCTCAACCCAGGGGCTATACGGCTACACCTTC	CASSSTQGLYGYTF
TRBV9	TRBJ2-1	many	TRBD2	TGTGCCAGCAGCGCTCAGACTAGCGGGGCGGGAAATGAGCAGTTCTTC	CASSAQTSGAGNEQFF
TRBV12-3/TRBV12-4	TRBJ2-7	-	-	TGTGCCAGCAGTACGACAGTCTCCTACGAGCAGTACTTC	CASSTTVSYEQYF
TRBV27	TRBJ2-7	-	TRBD2	TGTGCCAGCAGTCTTCGACTAGCGGGAGTAGGTGAGCAGTACTTC	CASSLRLAGVGEQYF
TRBV15	TRBJ2-4	many	-	TGTGCCACCAGCAGAGAGTCACTAGCCAAAAACATTCAGTACTTC	CATSRESLAKNIQYF
TRBV6-1	TRBJ2-1	-	TRBD2	TGTGCCAGCAGTGACGGGCGGGGGGGCTCCTCTTACAATGAGCAGTTCTTC	CASSDGRGGSSYNEQFF
TRBV12-2	TRBJ2-7	-	-	TGTGCAAGTCGCCAACTAGGGGGACACCGTCGCGAGCAGTACTTC	CASRQLGGHRREQYF
TRBV27	TRBJ2-7	few	TRBD1	TGTGCCAGCAGTTTAAACGGCAGGGGGTCTGACGAGCAGTACTTC	CASSLNGRGSDEQYF
TRBV20-1	TRBJ2-6	-	-	TGCAGTGCTGCTTACGCTGGGGCCAACGTCCTGACTTTC	CSAAYAGANVLTF
TRBV28	TRBJ2-3	many	-	TGTGCCAGCAGTCAAGGGCCAGATACGCAGTATTTT	CASSQGPDTQYF
TRBV19	TRBJ2-1	few	-	TGTGCCAGTAGTAACCACAATGAGCAGTTCTTC	CASSNHNEQFF
TRBV6-1	TRBJ2-1	many	TRBD1	TGTGCCAGCAGTGCCGGGACAGGGGAGGTCAATGAGCAGTTCTTC	CASSAGTGEVNEQFF
TRBV12-3/TRBV12-4	TRBJ2-1	many	-	TGTGCCACCTCACAGGACTACAATGAGCAGTTCTTC	CATSQDYNEQFF
TRBV7-2	TRBJ2-1	few	-	TGTGCCAGCCTCCCCTCAAATGAGCAGTTCTTC	CASLPSNEQFF
TRBV7-9	TRBJ2-3	many	TRBD2	TGTGCCAGCAGCTTTTATCGGACTAGCGGGAGCACAGATACGCAGTATTTT	CASSFYRTSGSTDTQYF
TRBV9	TRBJ1-1	many	-	TGTGCCAGCAGCTCTGGGGGGAACAGGAACACTGAATCTTTCTTT	CASSSGGNRNTESFF
TRBV7-6	TRBJ2-3	-	-	TGTGCTAGCAGCGAATCTATCGGCAGCACAGATACGCAGTATTTT	CASSESIGSTDTQYF
TRBV6-5	TRBJ1-1	many	-	TGTGCCAGCAGTACCCCCCCACATGAAGCTTTCTTT	CASSTPPHEAFF
TRBV28	TRBJ1-2	few	-	TGTGCCAGCAGCCCCAGCTACTATGTCGGCTACACCTTC	CASSPSYYVGYTF
TRBV21-1	TRBJ2-7	many	-	TGTGCCAGCAGCCACAGGCGCCCGAAATGCTACGAGCAGTACTTC	CASSHRRPKCYEQYF
TRBV7-8	TRBJ1-1	many	TRBD1	TGTGCCAGCAGCTCCGGACAGGCGAACACTGAAGCTTTCTTT	CASSSGQANTEAFF
TRBV27	TRBJ2-7	many	TRBD1	TGTGCCAGCGGACCCAGGCTGACAGGGAGAGAAACCAACGAGCAGTACTTC	CASGPRLTGRETNEQYF
TRBV12-3/TRBV12-4	TRBJ1-4	many	-	TGTGCCAGCGGCGGGAGGCAAAATGAAAAACTGTTTTTT	CASGGRQNEKLFF
TRBV20-1	TRBJ2-5	many	-	TGCAGTGCACCCCGGGGCAGTCAAGAGACCCAGTACTTC	CSAPRGSQETQYF
TRBV18	TRBJ2-5	-	-	TGTGCCAGCTCACCACCGGAGCCCTGGATCAACCAAGAGACCCAGTACTTC	CASSPPEPWINQETQYF
TRBV12-3/TRBV12-4	TRBJ1-4	many	-	TGTGCCAGCAGAGTGGGGGTATTCCTCAATGAAAAACTGTTTTTT	CASRVGVFLNEKLFF
TRBV7-2	TRBJ2-3	-	-	TGTGCCAGCAGCTTTGACCCGACCAACACAGATACGCAGTATTTT	CASSFDPTNTDTQYF
TRBV20-1	TRBJ2-5	many	-	TGCAGTGCTAGAAAGCAGATCCAAGAGACCCAGTACTTC	CSARKQIQETQYF
TRBV5-1	TRBJ2-2	many	-	TGCGCCAGCAGCTTGGCGGCAGCAAACACCGGGGAGCTGTTTTTT	CASSLAAANTGELFF
TRBV20-1	TRBJ2-5	-	TRBD1	TGCAGTGCTAGAGAGCAGGGACAGGGAATAGAGACCCAGTACTTC	CSAREQGQGIETQYF
TRBV5-5	TRBJ2-3	many	TRBD2	TGTGCCAGCAGCCGACGGACTAGTTCAACGCAGTATTTT	CASSRRTSSTQYF
TRBV11-2	TRBJ2-2	few	TRBD1	TGTGCCAGCAGCTTTCGGACAGGGGGAAACACCGGGGAGCTGTTTTTT	CASSFRTGGNTGELFF
TRBV5-1	TRBJ2-1	many	TRBD1	TGCGCCAGCACGGGACAGGGGGCTAGGAATGAGCAGTTCTTC	CASTGQGARNEQFF
TRBV20-1	TRBJ2-2	few	TRBD1	TGCAGTGCTAGAGGGGACAGGGAGGCCGGGGAGCTGTTTTTT	CSARGDREAGELFF
TRBV14	TRBJ2-4	few	TRBD1	TGTGCCAGCAGCCAAGGGCGATCGGGACAGAGCTCCCTAGCCAAAAACATTCAGTACTTC	CASSQGRSGQSSLAKNIQYF
TRBV11-1	TRBJ2-7	-	-	TGTGCCAGCAGCCCCGTTTCGGGGCAGGGCAAAGCCTACGAGCAGTACTTC	CASSPVSGQGKAYEQYF
TRBV29-1	TRBJ2-3	many	-	TGCAGCGTTCACAGGTCCACAGATACGCAGTATTTT	CSVHRSTDTQYF
TRBV27	TRBJ1-4	many	-	TGTGCCAGCAGTCTCCTCCTTCCGACACTAACTAATGAAAAACTGTTTTTT	CASSLLLPTLTNEKLFF
TRBV5-4	TRBJ2-3	many	-	TGTGCCAGCAGCCCCCAGGTGGATACGCAGTATTTT	CASSPQVDTQYF
TRBV12-3/TRBV12-4	TRBJ2-1	many	TRBD2	TGTGCCAGCAGTTTTGGGAGCGGGAGGGCCTCGCAGTTCTTC	CASSFGSGRASQFF
TRBV14	TRBJ2-7	many	-	TGTGCCAGCAGCCGCGGAGTCCTAGCGATCACCTACGAGCAGTACTTC	CASSRGVLAITYEQYF
TRBV29-1	TRBJ2-7	few	-	TGCAGCGTTGATCTTGGGCAGGGTACTCCCTACGAGCAGTACTTC	CSVDLGQGTPYEQYF
TRBV7-9	TRBJ2-1	-	-	TGTGCCAGCAGCCCACGGGACCGAAGGGACTACAATGAGCAGTTCTTC	CASSPRDRRDYNEQFF
TRBV3-1	TRBJ2-6	many	-	TGTGCCAGCAGCCAAGAAGGCTCTGGGGCCAACGTCCTGACTTTC	CASSQEGSGANVLTF
TRBV7-9	TRBJ2-1	few	TRBD2	TGTGCCAGCAGCTCGTCTGGCGGGAGAGGGAATGAGCAGTTCTTC	CASSSSGGRGNEQFF
TRBV6-5	TRBJ1-3	many	-	TGTGCCAGCAGTTACTCAGGGGCTGGAAACACCATATATTTT	CASSYSGAGNTIYF
TRBV27	TRBJ2-1	many	TRBD1	TGTGCCAGCAGTCCCTACGTGGGGACAGGGAGGAATGAGCAGTTCTTC	CASSPYVGTGRNEQFF
TRBV15	TRBJ2-5	few	TRBD1	TGTGCCACCAGCAGAGGGGGACAGGGGGCGGAGACCCAGTACTTC	CATSRGGQGAETQYF
TRBV11-2	TRBJ2-1	-	-	TGTGCCAGCAGCTTAGATGGCCAGCGGGAGCAGTTCTTC	CASSLDGQREQFF
TRBV7-9	TRBJ2-3	many	TRBD2	TGTGCCAGCAGCGCATCGGTAGCGGGAGGTTCTACAGATACGCAGTATTTT	CASSASVAGGSTDTQYF
TRBV4-2	TRBJ2-3	many	-	TGTGCCAGCAGCCAAGAGGGCGGGGGCCGGACAGATACGCAGTATTTT	CASSQEGGGRTDTQYF
TRBV11-1	TRBJ1-5	few	TRBD1	TGTGCCAGCAGCTGGGCCTCCCGGGACAGAGTCTATAGGCGAGGCAATCAGCCCCAGCATTTT	CASSWASRDRVYRRGNQPQHF